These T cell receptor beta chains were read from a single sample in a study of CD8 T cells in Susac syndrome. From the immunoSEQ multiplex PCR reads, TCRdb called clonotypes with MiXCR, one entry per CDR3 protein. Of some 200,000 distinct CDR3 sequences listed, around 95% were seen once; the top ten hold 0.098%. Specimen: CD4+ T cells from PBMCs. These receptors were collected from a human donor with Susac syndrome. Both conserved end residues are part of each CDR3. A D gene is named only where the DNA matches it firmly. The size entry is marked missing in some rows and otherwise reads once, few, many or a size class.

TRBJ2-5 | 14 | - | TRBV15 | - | CATSLNGGPETQYF | TGTGCCACCAGTTTAAATGGAGGGCCGGAGACCCAGTACTTC
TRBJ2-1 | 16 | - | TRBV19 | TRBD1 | CASSTPGTGGNNEQFF | TGTGCCAGTAGTACCCCCGGGACAGGGGGCAACAATGAGCAGTTCTTC
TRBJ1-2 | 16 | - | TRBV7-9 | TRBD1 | CASSFGSASGTDGYTF | TGTGCCAGCAGCTTCGGGTCGGCAAGCGGGACAGACGGCTACACCTTC
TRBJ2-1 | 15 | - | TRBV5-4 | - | CASSLRLGPYNEQFF | TGTGCCAGCAGCTTGAGGCTAGGCCCCTACAATGAGCAGTTCTTC
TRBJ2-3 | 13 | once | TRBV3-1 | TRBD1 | CASSPTGGDTQYF | TGTGCCAGCAGCCCGACAGGGGGAGATACGCAGTATTTT
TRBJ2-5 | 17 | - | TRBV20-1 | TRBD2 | CSARGIGGGGFQETQYF | TGCAGTGCCCGAGGGATCGGCGGGGGGGGATTCCAAGAGACCCAGTACTTC
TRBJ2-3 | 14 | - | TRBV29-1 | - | CSVEGRVSTDTQYF | TGCAGCGTGGAGGGCAGAGTTTCCACAGATACGCAGTATTTT
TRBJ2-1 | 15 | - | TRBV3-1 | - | CASSPRSWYYNEQFF | TGTGCCAGCAGCCCCCGCAGCTGGTATTACAATGAGCAGTTCTTC
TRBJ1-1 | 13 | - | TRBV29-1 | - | CSVEWAANTEAFF | TGCAGCGTTGAGTGGGCAGCTAACACTGAAGCTTTCTTT
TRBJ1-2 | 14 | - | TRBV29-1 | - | CSVDMSGANYGYTF | TGCAGCGTTGACATGTCAGGGGCTAACTATGGCTACACCTTC
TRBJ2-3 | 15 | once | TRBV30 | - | CAWNPGAPEADTQYF | TGTGCCTGGAACCCTGGGGCCCCGGAAGCAGATACGCAGTATTTT
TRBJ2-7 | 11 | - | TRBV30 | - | CAWGLADEQYF | TGTGCCTGGGGGCTAGCTGACGAGCAGTACTTC
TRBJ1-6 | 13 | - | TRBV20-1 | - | CSAREQGNLPLHF | TGCAGTGCTAGAGAACAGGGCAATTTACCCCTCCACTTT
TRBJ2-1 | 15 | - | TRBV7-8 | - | CASSLALLALNEQFF | TGTGCCAGCAGCTTAGCTCTACTAGCCCTAAATGAGCAGTTCTTC
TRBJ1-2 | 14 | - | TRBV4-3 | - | CASSGGWSNYGYTF | TGCGCCAGCAGCGGGGGATGGAGCAACTATGGCTACACCTTC
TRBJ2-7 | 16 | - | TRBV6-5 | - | CASSYLVGGVPYEQYF | TGTGCCAGCAGTTACCTGGTGGGGGGAGTCCCCTACGAGCAGTACTTC
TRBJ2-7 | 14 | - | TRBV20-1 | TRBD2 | CSARVAGGAYEQYF | TGCAGTGCTAGAGTGGCGGGGGGCGCCTACGAGCAGTACTTC
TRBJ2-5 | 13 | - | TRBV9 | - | CASSVHLQETQYF | TGTGCCAGCAGCGTGCACCTTCAGGAGACCCAGTACTTC
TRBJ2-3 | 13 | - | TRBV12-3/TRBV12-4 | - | CASNRLVGDTQYF | TGTGCCAGCAATCGACTCGTCGGCGATACGCAGTATTTT
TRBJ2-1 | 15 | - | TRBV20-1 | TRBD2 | CSARDLAGTYNEQFF | TGCAGTGCTAGAGATTTAGCGGGGACTTACAATGAGCAGTTCTTC
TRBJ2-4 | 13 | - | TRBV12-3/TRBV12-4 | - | CASSPLTGTIQYF | TGTGCCAGCAGTCCCCTGACAGGAACCATTCAGTACTTC
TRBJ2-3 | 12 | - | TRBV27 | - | CASKGPLDTQYF | TGTGCCAGCAAGGGGCCTTTGGATACGCAGTATTTT
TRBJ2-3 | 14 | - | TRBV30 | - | CAWSVRALLATQYF | TGTGCCTGGAGTGTACGCGCTTTACTTGCTACGCAGTATTTT
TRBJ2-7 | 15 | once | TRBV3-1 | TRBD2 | CASSPGTSGVNEQYF | TGTGCCAGCAGCCCCGGGACTAGCGGGGTTAACGAGCAGTACTTC
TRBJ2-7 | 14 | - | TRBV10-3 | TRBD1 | CAIRGQFDSYEQYF | TGTGCCATCAGGGGACAGTTCGACTCCTACGAGCAGTACTTC
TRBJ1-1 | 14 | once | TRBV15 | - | CATSKGTMNTEAFF | TGTGCCACCAGCAAGGGGACTATGAACACTGAAGCTTTCTTT
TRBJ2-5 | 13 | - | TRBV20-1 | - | CSAFVQGQETQYF | TGCAGTGCCTTTGTACAGGGTCAAGAGACCCAGTACTTC
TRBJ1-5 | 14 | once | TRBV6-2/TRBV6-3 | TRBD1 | CASLKQGGRQPQHF | TGTGCCAGCCTTAAACAGGGGGGACGTCAGCCCCAGCATTTT
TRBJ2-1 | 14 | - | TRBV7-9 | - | CASSFLGMWDEQFF | TGTGCCAGCAGCTTTCTAGGGATGTGGGATGAGCAGTTCTTC
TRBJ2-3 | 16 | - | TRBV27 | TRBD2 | CASSFGLAGGAGTQYF | TGTGCCAGCAGTTTCGGCCTAGCGGGGGGAGCGGGTACGCAGTATTTT
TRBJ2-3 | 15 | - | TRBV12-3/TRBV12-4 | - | CASGPEGQSTDTQYF | TGTGCCAGCGGACCGGAAGGACAGTCCACAGATACGCAGTATTTT
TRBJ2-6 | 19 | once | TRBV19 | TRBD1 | CASSTLPGQGGTGANVLTF | TGTGCCAGTAGTACCCTGCCGGGACAGGGAGGCACTGGGGCCAACGTCCTGACTTTC
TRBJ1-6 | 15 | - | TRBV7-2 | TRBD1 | CASRSPGQSNSPLHF | TGTGCCAGCAGATCTCCGGGACAGAGTAATTCACCCCTCCACTTT
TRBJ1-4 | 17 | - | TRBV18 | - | CASSPFWQGIANEKLFF | TGTGCCAGCTCACCATTTTGGCAGGGTATAGCTAATGAAAAACTGTTTTTT
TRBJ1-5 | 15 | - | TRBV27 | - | CASSFSRALNQPQHF | TGTGCCAGCAGTTTTTCCCGGGCCCTAAATCAGCCCCAGCATTTT
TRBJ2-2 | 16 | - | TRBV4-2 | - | CASSQESGGGPGELFF | TGTGCCAGCAGCCAAGAATCGGGCGGGGGCCCCGGGGAGCTGTTTTTT
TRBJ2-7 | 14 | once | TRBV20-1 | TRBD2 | CSARGGRELYEQYF | TGCAGTGCCCGGGGGGGCAGGGAACTCTACGAGCAGTACTTC
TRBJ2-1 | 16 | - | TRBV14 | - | CASSQDSLGSYNEQFF | TGTGCCAGCAGCCAAGACTCCCTCGGCTCCTACAATGAGCAGTTCTTC
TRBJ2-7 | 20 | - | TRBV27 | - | CASSAKASDRRLGSSYEQYF | TGTGCCAGCAGCGCGAAGGCGTCAGACAGGCGGCTGGGTTCGTCCTACGAGCAGTACTTC
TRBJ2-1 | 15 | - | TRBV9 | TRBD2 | CASSPRTSGGNEQFF | TGTGCCAGCAGCCCTCGGACTAGCGGGGGGAATGAGCAGTTCTTC
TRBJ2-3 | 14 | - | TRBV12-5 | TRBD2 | CASERLAYGDTQYF | TGTGCTAGTGAGAGACTAGCTTACGGAGATACGCAGTATTTT
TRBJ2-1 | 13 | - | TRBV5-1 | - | CASSSVRDPKQFF | TGCGCCAGCAGCTCGGTCCGGGACCCGAAGCAGTTCTTC
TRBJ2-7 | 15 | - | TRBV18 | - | CASSPPAGFPYEQYF | TGTGCCAGCTCACCACCGGCCGGATTCCCCTACGAGCAGTACTTC
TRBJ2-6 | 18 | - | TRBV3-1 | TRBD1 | CASSQAGQGAAGANVLTF | TGTGCCAGCAGCCAAGCGGGACAGGGGGCGGCTGGGGCCAACGTCCTGACTTTC
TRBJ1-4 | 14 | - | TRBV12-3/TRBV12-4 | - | CASSWGPTNEKLFF | TGTGCCAGCAGTTGGGGTCCAACTAATGAAAAACTGTTTTTT
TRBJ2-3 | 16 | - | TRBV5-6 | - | CASSLVSWDRTDTQYF | TGTGCCAGCAGCTTGGTTTCCTGGGACCGCACAGATACGCAGTATTTT
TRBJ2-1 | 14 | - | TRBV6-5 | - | CASTRGAGYNEQFF | TGTGCCAGCACCCGGGGGGCCGGATACAATGAGCAGTTCTTC
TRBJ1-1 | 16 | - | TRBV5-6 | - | CASSLAVGGRGTEAFF | TGTGCCAGCAGCTTGGCTGTAGGGGGGCGAGGGACTGAAGCTTTCTTT
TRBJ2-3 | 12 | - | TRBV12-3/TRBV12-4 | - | CASSLRKDTQYF | TGTGCCAGCAGTTTAAGGAAAGATACGCAGTATTTT
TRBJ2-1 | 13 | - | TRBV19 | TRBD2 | CASSMGLAGEQFF | TGTGCCAGTAGTATGGGACTAGCCGGTGAGCAGTTCTTC
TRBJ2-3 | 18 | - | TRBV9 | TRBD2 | CASSRLAGGPVDTDTQYF | TGTGCCAGCAGCCGTCTAGCGGGGGGGCCCGTAGACACAGATACGCAGTATTTT
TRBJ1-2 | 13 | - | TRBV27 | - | CASMDSSGRDYTF | TGTGCCAGTATGGACAGTTCAGGGAGAGACTACACCTTC
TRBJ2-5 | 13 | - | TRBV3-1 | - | CASSQEALETQYF | TGTGCCAGCAGCCAAGAGGCTTTGGAGACCCAGTACTTC
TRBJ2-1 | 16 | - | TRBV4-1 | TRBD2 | CASSPLRAGGYNEQFF | TGCGCCAGCAGCCCATTGCGCGCGGGGGGTTACAATGAGCAGTTCTTC
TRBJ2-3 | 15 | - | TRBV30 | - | CAWSVRQGFSDTQYF | TGTGCCTGGAGTGTACGGCAGGGGTTCTCAGATACGCAGTATTTT
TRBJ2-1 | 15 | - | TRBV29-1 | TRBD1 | CSVAGTGGFHNEQFF | TGCAGCGTTGCCGGGACAGGGGGATTCCACAATGAGCAGTTCTTC
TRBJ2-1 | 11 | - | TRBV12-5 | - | CASGLLNSQFF | TGTGCTAGTGGTTTGCTGAACTCTCAGTTCTTC